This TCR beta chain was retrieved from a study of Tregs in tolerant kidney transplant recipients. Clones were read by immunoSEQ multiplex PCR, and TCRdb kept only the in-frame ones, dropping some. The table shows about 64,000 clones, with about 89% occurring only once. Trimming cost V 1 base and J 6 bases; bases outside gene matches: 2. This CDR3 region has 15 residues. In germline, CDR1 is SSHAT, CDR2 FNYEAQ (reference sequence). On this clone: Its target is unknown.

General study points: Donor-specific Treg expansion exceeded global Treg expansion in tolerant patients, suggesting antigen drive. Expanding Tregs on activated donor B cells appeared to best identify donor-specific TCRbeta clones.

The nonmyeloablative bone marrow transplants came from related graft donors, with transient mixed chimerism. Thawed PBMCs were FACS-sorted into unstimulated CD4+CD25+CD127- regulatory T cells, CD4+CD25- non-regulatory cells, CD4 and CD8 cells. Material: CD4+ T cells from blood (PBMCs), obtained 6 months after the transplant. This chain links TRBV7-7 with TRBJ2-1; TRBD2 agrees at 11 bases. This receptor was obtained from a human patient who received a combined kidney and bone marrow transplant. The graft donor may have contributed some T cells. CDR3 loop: CASSLELAGVNEQFF. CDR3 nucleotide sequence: TGTGCCAGCAGCTTAGAACTAGCGGGGGTCAATGAGCAGTTCTTC.